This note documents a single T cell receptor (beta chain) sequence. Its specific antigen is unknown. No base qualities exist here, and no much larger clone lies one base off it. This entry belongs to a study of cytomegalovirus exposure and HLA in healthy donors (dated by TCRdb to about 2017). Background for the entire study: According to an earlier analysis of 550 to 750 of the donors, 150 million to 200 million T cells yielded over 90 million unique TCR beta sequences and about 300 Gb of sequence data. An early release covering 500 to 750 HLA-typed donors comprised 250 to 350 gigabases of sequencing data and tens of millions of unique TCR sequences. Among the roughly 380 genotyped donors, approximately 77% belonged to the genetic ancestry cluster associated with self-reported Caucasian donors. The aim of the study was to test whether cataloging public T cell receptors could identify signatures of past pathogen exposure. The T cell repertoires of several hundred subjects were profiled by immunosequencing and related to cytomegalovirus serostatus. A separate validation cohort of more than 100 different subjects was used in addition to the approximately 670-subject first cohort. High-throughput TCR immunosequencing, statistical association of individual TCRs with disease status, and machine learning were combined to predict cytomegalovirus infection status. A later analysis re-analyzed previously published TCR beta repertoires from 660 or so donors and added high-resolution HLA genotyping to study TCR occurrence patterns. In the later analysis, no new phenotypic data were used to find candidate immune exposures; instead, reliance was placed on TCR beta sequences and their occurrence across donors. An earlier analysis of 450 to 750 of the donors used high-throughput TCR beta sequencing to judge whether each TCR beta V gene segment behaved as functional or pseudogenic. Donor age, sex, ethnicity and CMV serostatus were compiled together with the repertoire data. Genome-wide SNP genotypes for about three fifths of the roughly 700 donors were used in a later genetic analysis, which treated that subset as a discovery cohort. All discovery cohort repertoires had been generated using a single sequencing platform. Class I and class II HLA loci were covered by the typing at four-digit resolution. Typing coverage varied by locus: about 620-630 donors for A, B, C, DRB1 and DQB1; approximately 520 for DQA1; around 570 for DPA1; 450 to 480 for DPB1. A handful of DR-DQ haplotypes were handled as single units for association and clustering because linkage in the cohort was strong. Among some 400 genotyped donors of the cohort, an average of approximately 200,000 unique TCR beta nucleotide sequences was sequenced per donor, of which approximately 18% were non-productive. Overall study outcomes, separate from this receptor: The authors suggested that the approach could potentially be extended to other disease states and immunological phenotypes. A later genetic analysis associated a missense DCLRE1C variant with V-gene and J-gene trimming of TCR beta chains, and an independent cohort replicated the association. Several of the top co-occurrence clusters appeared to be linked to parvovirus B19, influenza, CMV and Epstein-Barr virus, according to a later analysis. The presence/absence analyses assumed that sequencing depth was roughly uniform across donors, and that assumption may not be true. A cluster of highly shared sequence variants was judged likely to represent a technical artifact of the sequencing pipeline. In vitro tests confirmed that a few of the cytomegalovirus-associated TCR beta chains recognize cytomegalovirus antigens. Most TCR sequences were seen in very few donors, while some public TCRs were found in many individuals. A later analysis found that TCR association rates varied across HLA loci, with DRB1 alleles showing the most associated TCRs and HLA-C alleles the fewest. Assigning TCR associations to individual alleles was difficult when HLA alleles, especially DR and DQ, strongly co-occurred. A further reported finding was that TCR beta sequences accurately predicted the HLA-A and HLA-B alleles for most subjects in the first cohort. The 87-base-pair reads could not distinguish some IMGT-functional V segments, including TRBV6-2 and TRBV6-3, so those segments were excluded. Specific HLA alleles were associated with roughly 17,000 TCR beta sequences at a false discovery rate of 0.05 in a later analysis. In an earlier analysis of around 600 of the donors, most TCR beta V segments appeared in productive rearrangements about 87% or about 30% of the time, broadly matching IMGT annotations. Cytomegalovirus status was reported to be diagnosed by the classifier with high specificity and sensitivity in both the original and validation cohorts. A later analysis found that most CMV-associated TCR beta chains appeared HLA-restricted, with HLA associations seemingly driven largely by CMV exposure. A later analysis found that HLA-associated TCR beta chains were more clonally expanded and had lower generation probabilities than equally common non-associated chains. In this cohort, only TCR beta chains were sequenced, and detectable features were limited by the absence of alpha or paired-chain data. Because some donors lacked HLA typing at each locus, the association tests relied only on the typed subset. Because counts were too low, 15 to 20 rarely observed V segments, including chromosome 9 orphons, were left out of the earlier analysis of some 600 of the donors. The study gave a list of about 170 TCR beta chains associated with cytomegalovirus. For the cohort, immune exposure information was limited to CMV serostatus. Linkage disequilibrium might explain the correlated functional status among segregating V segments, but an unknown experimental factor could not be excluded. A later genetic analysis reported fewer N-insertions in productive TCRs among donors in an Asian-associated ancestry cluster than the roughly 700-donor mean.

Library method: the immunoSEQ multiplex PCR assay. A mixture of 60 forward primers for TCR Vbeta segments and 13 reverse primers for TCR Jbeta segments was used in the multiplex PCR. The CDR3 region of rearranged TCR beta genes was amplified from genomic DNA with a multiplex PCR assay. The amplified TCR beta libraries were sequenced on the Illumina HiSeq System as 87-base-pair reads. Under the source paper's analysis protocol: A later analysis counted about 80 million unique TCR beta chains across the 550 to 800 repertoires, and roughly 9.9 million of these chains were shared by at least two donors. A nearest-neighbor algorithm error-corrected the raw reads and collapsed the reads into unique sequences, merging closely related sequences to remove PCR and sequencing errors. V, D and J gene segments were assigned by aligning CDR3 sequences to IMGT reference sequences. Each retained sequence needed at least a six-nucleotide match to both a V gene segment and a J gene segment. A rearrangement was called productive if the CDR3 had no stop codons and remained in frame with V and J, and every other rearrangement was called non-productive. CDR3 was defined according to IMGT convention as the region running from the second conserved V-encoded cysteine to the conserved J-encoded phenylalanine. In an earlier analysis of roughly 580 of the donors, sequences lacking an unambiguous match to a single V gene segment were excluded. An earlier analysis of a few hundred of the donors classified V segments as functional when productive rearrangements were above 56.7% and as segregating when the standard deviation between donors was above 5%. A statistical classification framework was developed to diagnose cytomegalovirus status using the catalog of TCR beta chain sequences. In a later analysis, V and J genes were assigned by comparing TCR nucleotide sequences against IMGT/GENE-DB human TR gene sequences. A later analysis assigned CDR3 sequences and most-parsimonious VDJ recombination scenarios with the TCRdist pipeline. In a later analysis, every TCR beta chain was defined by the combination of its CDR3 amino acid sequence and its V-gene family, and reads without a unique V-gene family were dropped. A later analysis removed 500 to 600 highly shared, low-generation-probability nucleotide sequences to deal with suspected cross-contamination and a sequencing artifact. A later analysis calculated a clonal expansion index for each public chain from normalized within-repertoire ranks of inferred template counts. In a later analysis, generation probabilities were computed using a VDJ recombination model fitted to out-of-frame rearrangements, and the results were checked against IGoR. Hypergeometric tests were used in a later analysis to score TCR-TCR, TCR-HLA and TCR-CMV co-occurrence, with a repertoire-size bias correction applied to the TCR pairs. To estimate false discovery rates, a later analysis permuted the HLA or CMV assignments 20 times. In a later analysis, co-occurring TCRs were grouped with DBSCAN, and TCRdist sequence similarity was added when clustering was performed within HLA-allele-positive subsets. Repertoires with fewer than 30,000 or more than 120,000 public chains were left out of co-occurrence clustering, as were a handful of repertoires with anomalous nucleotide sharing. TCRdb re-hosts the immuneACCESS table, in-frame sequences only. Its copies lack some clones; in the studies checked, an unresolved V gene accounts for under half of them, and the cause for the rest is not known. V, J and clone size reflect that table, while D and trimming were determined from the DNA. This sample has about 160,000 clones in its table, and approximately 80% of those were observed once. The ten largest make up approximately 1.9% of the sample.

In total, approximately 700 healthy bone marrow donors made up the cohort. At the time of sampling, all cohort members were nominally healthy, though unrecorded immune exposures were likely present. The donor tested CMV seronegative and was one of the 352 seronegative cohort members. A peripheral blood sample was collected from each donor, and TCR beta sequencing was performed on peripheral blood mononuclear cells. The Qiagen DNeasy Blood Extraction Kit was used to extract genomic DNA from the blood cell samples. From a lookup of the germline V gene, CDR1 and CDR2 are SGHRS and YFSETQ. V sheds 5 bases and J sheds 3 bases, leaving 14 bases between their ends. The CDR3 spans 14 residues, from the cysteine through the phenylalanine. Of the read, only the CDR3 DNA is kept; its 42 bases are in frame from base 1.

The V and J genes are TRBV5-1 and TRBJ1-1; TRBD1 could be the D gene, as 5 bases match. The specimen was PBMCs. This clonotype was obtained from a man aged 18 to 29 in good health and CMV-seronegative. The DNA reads TGCGCCAGCAGTCGCGGGACGGTAGACACTGAAGCTTTCTTT. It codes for CASSRGTVDTEAFF. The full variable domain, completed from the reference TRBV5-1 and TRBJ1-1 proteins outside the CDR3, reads KAGVTQTPRYLIKTRGQQVTLSCSPISGHRSVSWYQQTPGQGLQFLFEYFSETQRNKGNFPGRFSGRQFSNSRSEMNVSTLELGDSALYLCASSRGTVDTEAFFGQGTRLTVV.